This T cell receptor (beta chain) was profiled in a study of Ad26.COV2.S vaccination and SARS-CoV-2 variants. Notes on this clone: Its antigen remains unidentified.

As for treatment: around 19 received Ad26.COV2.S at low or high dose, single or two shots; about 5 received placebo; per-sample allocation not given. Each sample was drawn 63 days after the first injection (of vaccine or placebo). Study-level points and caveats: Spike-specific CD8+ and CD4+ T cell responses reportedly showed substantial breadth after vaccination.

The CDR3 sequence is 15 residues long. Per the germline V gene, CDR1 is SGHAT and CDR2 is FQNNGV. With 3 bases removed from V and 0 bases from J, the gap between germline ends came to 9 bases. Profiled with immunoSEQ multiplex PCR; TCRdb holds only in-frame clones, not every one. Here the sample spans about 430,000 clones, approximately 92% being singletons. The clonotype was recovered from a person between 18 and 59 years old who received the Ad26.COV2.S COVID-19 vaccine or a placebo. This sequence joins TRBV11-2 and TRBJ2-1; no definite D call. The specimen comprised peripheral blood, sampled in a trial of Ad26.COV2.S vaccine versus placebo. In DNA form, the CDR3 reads TGTGCCAGCAGCTTCACCTCTAGCTCCTACAATGAGCAGTTCTTC. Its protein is CASSFTSSSYNEQFF.